This TCR beta chain was profiled in a study of shared clonotypes between healthy human individuals. Study context: Three plates each covered CD4 naive and memory; CD8 naive two, CD8 memory one. Whole-study results and caveats: Larger estimated richness was generally recorded for naive subsets relative to memory subsets.

Details on this clone: Its antigen is as yet unknown.

V was cut by 0 bases and J by 9 bases, with 18 bases left in between. The CDR3 runs to 15 residues. Germline CDR1 and CDR2: GTSNPN and SVGIG (reference sequence). The protocol was immunoSEQ multiplex PCR, while the TCRdb copy is restricted to in-frame clones and leaves out a portion. The sample carries more than 2,000,000 clones, roughly 92% recorded once. The TCR sequence derives from a man younger than 30 in good health. Specimen: naive CD4+ T cells sorted from blood. Subset defined: CD45RA+ positively selected. The chain links TRBV30 to TRBJ2-1, with D possibly matching TRBD2 (6 bases). CDR3 region: CAWSVTGTMRGEQFF. The CDR3 coding sequence is TGTGCCTGGAGTGTTACCGGGACCATGCGGGGTGAGCAGTTCTTC.